This TCR beta chain originates from a study of T cell repertoires in cytomegalovirus infection (dated by TCRdb to about 2019). A note on the overall study: Donor HLA type was relevant to the analysis, as public TCR beta signatures indicated carriage of CMV infection together with the matching HLA type. What the research found in general, with its limitations: In the ex vivo response, HLA-C-restricted CMV-specific TCR beta clonotypes were dominant, and in two of eight donors the single most frequent clonotype came from this HLA-C-restricted group. Carriers of CMV infection plus the relevant HLA type were discriminated by the cumulative frequency of public TCR beta family members in the study cohort and in an independent approximately 360-donor cohort.

Instrument used: Illumina HiSeq 1500. TCRdb reran the public reads through fastp at Q25 and MiXCR, keeping productive beta chains. All rows with the same CDR3 protein become a single entry with the most common DNA and genes. In all, the sample holds some 6,000 distinct CDR3 sequences, and roughly half of those were seen once. Of the sample, around 90% is held by the ten largest clones. The cysteine opens and the phenylalanine closes a CDR3 of 14 amino acids. The only DNA kept is the CDR3, 42 bases in frame from the first base. The germline V gene yields SGHVS for CDR1 and FQNEAQ for CDR2. V lost 7 bases and J lost 8 bases; the stretch between them is 21 bases long. In its sample, this clonotype was seen a few times. This clone's antigen is unknown. No base-level quality is on record; no much larger clone is a single base apart.

The rearrangement combines TRBV7-8 with TRBJ2-7, with a tentative D gene TRBD1 over 5 matching bases. The sequence came from a human donor in good health (CMV status not recorded). Some clones in this sample may be carry-over from other donors' samples. The sequencing input was PBMCs, sequenced either directly or after in vitro stimulation (not recorded which). The DNA sequence is TGTGCCAGCATCTTGGACACCCCTGGCGACAAGCAGTACTTC. Its protein is CASILDTPGDKQYF. Joined to the reference TRBV7-8 and TRBJ2-7 proteins, this CDR3 gives the full variable domain: GAGVSQSPRYKVAKRGQDVALRCDPISGHVSLFWYQQALGQGPEFLTYFQNEAQLDKSGLPSDRFFAERPEGSVSTLKIQRTQQEDSAVYLCASILDTPGDKQYFGPGTRLTVT.